This T cell receptor beta chain was profiled in a study of blood T cell repertoires in COVID-19 (dated by TCRdb to 2018 to 2020). Regarding the complete study: Samples covering the acute and convalescent phases of COVID-19 were provided by collaborators in the United States, Italy and Spain. Deeply sampled blood TCRbeta repertoires from subjects exposed to, actively infected with, or recovered from COVID-19 were included in the dataset. A de-identified subject ID, COVID-19 status, age in years and sex were almost always included in the sample metadata. A freely available public database, intended as a resource for researchers studying the immune response to SARS-CoV-2, is where the repertoires were released. The prospective study material was composed of cDNA or gDNA derived from T cells, B-cell-depleted T cells, or PBMCs. Samples were obtained from the ongoing ImmuneRACE study (first 160 participants) and from 1,254 subjects provided by 6 global collaborators. Where available, HLA class I and class II types were obtained from metadata supplied by the sample provider rather than from assay-based typing.

With regard to this clone: The clone's antigen remains unknown. No much larger clone is present one base from it, and per-base qualities are unavailable.

The collaborating institutions used their own protocols to collect whole blood in K2EDTA tubes. For TCRbeta analysis, collaborators shipped samples as frozen whole blood, isolated PBMCs, or DNA extracted from either of those sample types. The CDR3 spans 14 residues, from the cysteine through the phenylalanine. The sequence is cut down to CDR3 DNA, 42 bases in frame from base 1. CDR1 and CDR2 are drawn from the germline V gene (reference sequence): SGHNT, YYREEE. Compared with germline, V lacks 1 base and J lacks 6 bases; bases without a gene match: 6. Study-wide findings and limitations: The quantity of clinical and demographic metadata differed by source and by participant and was supplied without curation.

TCRbeta CDR3 regions were amplified from genomic DNA by means of the immunoSEQ Assay, a bias-controlled multiplex PCR. Under the source paper's analysis protocol: Nucleated cell counts per sample were estimated from amplification of reference gene primers within the assay. To quantify the absolute abundance of each unique TCRbeta CDR3 rearrangement, sequence reads were collapsed and filtered. For each sample, productive Simpson clonality was calculated as the square root of Simpson's diversity index over productive rearrangements. What TCRdb holds here is the immuneACCESS table cut down to in-frame rearrangements. Part of the clones is not present; checked against another copy, under half of the missing clones reflect an unresolved V gene, and the others are unexplained. V and J calls and clone size are as listed in that table; D and trimming were resolved from the DNA. Here the sample has roughly 410,000 clones; around 89% occur a single time. The ten largest clones add up to around 1.2% of the sample.

The sample comprised peripheral blood. The TCR comes from a man between 40 and 49 years old with acute or convalescent COVID-19. The chain uses TRBV5-4 and TRBJ2-7; the central 8 bases match TRBD2. DNA sequence: TGTGCCAGCAGCTTGAGCGGGAGTCGCGCCGAGCAGTACTTC. Its protein product is CASSLSGSRAEQYF.